The 6 T cell receptor beta chains given below trace back to one sample, sequenced in a study of OX40 agonist ivuxolimab in advanced cancers. The protocol was immunoSEQ multiplex PCR, while the TCRdb copy is restricted to in-frame clones and leaves out a portion. The sample consists of about 96,000 clones, 90% of them appearing once. Sequenced material: CD4+ or CD8+ T cells sorted from blood, taken in a trial of the OX40 agonist ivuxolimab. These receptors originate from an adult with an advanced solid tumor such as melanoma, head and neck, liver or kidney cancer.

J is TRBJ1-1 and V is TRBV7-2, with a possible D match to TRBD1 (6 bases). From germline, CDR1 is SGHTA and CDR2 FQGNSA. With 2 bases removed from V and 7 bases from J, the gap between germline ends came to 20 bases. CDR3 size: 16 residues. The CDR3 loop reads CASSLRSDSLGGEAFF. The CDR3 nucleotides are TGTGCCAGCAGCTTACGTTCGGACAGTTTGGGGGGTGAAGCTTTCTTT.

The chain combines TRBV28 with TRBJ2-5; 7 bases map to TRBD1. The V and J ends lost 6 bases and 1 base, in that order; junction bases with no gene match: 5. The germline V gene has CDR1 MDHEN and CDR2 SYDVKM. The CDR3 length is 14 residues. CDR3 sequence: CASSQTGVQETQYF. The CDR3 region has the DNA TGTGCCAGCAGCCAAACAGGGGTCCAAGAGACCCAGTACTTC.

In DNA, the CDR3 is TGTGCCAGTAGTATGGTAGGGTTGAGACCAAAACTGTTTTTT. Its translation: CASSMVGLRPKLFF. The chain recombines TRBV19 with TRBJ1-4, with D unresolved. The length of the CDR3 is 14 residues. The V gene's germline CDR1 is LNHDA and CDR2 SQIVND (reference sequence). V lost 3 bases to trimming and J lost 10 bases, with 15 bases between them.

V usage is TRBV7-9 and J usage is TRBJ2-2, with TRBD2 as a possible D gene (6 bases). This CDR3 has 15 residues. Germline-derived CDR1 and CDR2 are SEHNR and FQNEAQ (reference sequence). The V gene lost 5 bases and the J gene lost 3 bases, with 13 bases spanning the gap. The CDR3 DNA sequence: TGTGCCAGCAGCGAGGACGGAGGGGACACCGGGGAGCTGTTTTTT. The encoded protein is CASSEDGGDTGELFF.

The chain links TRBV13 to TRBJ2-3; TRBD2 might be the D (6 bases). This CDR3 spans 16 amino acids. Per the germline V gene, CDR1 is PRHDT and CDR2 is FYEKMQ (reference sequence). With 5 bases removed from V and 1 base from J, the gap between germline ends came to 16 bases. The CDR3 region has the DNA TGTGCCAGCAGCCCACGGACTACTGCAGGCACAGATACGCAGTATTTT. Translation gives CASSPRTTAGTDTQYF.

This clone appeared a single time. The chain uses TRBV27 and TRBJ2-1, with 8 bases aligning to TRBD2. The CDR3 spans 16 residues. CDR1 MNHEY and CDR2 SMNVEV come from the germline V gene (reference sequence). The trim removed 3 bases at V and 3 bases at J, leaving 7 bases unmatched. The DNA of the CDR3 is TGTGCCAGCAGTTTGAACGGGAGGGCAATCTACAATGAGCAGTTCTTC. This codes for CASSLNGRAIYNEQFF.